Shown below are 13 T cell receptor beta chains from a single sample sequenced in a study of T cell responses to AZD1222 COVID-19 vaccine. Sequencing was performed with immunoSEQ multiplex PCR; in TCRdb, only in-frame clones are kept and a portion is missing. In the table there are 150,000 to 200,000 clones, almost 95% of which are singletons. The source material was peripheral blood, sampled on day 0 of AZD1222 vaccination. The receptor source for this set is an adult in good health.

This chain links TRBV2 with TRBJ1-2, with 7 bases identical to TRBD1. Germline CDR1 SNHLY, CDR2 FYNNEI. Losses at the gene ends were 6 bases for V and 6 bases for J; bases not matched to a gene: 10. This CDR3 region has 14 residues. The DNA for the CDR3 is TGTGCCAGCAGGCCACCCGACAGGGTTAATGGCTACACCTTC. It is translated as CASRPPDRVNGYTF.

The chain recombines TRBV19 with TRBJ1-2, with 9 bases lining up with TRBD1. This CDR3 has 13 amino acids. From germline, CDR1 is LNHDA and CDR2 SQIVND (reference sequence). V trimming: 6 bases; J trimming: 9 bases; junction bases outside the gene matches: 8. The CDR3 nucleotides read TGTGCCAGTAGGGAAACTGACAGGGGGAGCTACACCTTC. Residues: CASRETDRGSYTF.

The chain carries TRBV6-5 and TRBJ1-2, with D possibly TRBD1 on 6 matching bases. The CDR3 runs 13 residues. Trimming took 6 bases from V and 7 from J, leaving 15 bases between them. The germline CDR1 and CDR2 sequences are MNHEY and SVGAGI. The CDR3 spells CASRRDNWGGYTF. In nucleotides, the CDR3 is TGTGCCAGCAGAAGGGACAACTGGGGTGGCTACACCTTC.

The chain recombines TRBV18 with TRBJ1-2, with a weak D call TRBD1 (5 bases). The germline V gene encodes CDR1 KGHSH and CDR2 LQKENI. This CDR3 spans 14 amino acids. V lost 2 bases and J 2 bases, leaving 9 bases between the germline ends. CDR3 amino acids: CASSPGAVNYGYTF. CDR3 sequence (DNA): TGTGCCAGCTCACCAGGGGCAGTGAACTATGGCTACACCTTC.

The chain links TRBV7-2 to TRBJ1-6, with TRBD1 as a possible D gene (6 bases). V gave up 0 bases and J gave up 0 bases, with 12 bases separating them. CDR3 size: 18 residues. Germline V gene data show CDR1 as SGHTA and CDR2 as FQGNSA. For the CDR3, the DNA is TGTGCCAGCAGCTTAGCCCAACAGGGCAGCTCCTATAATTCACCCCTCCACTTT. Residues: CASSLAQQGSSYNSPLHF.

The chain carries TRBV6-2 or TRBV6-3 and TRBJ1-1; no clear D gene. V lost 4 bases, J lost 0 bases, and 3 bases lay in between. In germline, CDR1 is MNHEY, CDR2 SVGEGT. The CDR3 is 12 amino acids. The DNA for the CDR3 is TGTGCCAGCAGTTTTCTGAACACTGAAGCTTTCTTT. Protein sequence: CASSFLNTEAFF.

The chain links TRBV3-1 (or the pseudogene TRBV3-2) to TRBJ1-1; D gene ambiguous. The CDR3 length is 14 residues. V was cut by 5 bases and J by 1 base, with 11 bases left in between. CDR1 is LGHDT, CDR2 YNNKEL, per germline (reference sequence). Here the CDR3 reads CASSYLTENTEAFF. Here the CDR3 DNA reads TGTGCCAGCAGCTACTTGACGGAGAACACTGAAGCTTTCTTT.

This sequence joins TRBV2 and TRBJ1-6, with 8 bases matching TRBD1. The germline CDR1 and CDR2 sequences are SNHLY and FYNNEI. The J segment lost 7 bases and the V segment lost 5 bases, leaving 7 bases of the junction unmatched. There are 15 residues in the CDR3. The CDR3 coding sequence is TGTGCCAGCAGTTCGGGGACAGGTGGAAATTCACCCCTCCACTTT. This translates into CASSSGTGGNSPLHF.

The rearrangement links TRBV18 to TRBJ1-4; 7 bases agree with TRBD1. The CDR3 is made up of 15 amino acids. The germline V gene encodes CDR1 KGHSH and CDR2 LQKENI. Trimming took 4 bases from V and 4 from J; bases not matched to a gene: 6. The chain's CDR3 is CASSRGTARNEKLFF. CDR3 DNA sequence: TGTGCCAGCTCACGAGGGACAGCGCGTAATGAAAAACTGTTTTTT. The whole variable domain, filled in from reference TRBV18 and TRBJ1-4, reads NAGVMQNPRHLVRRRGQEARLRCSPMKGHSHVYWYRQLPEEGLKFMVYLQKENIIDESGMPKERFSAEFPKEGPSILRIQQVVRGDSAAYFCASSRGTARNEKLFFGSGTQLSVL.

This chain connects TRBV3-1 (or the pseudogene TRBV3-2) to TRBJ2-5; possibly TRBD2 for D (5 bases). Trimming took 6 bases from V and 5 from J, leaving 13 bases between them. This CDR3 contains 13 residues. Germline loops: CDR1 LGHDT, CDR2 YNNKEL (reference sequence). The CDR3 reads CASRSGGRETQYF. The CDR3 DNA sequence: TGTGCCAGCAGGTCCGGAGGCCGGGAGACCCAGTACTTC.

V usage is TRBV19 and J usage is TRBJ1-4, with D unresolved. The CDR3 runs 14 residues. Trimming cost V 9 bases and J 0 bases, with 11 bases left between them. Looked up from germline, CDR1 is LNHDA and CDR2 is SQIVND (reference sequence). Written as DNA, the CDR3 is TGTGCCAGCGCCAGGCCTGCAACTAATGAAAAACTGTTTTTT. Translation gives CASARPATNEKLFF.

The chain uses TRBV4-1 and TRBJ1-1, with 7 bases identical to TRBD1. Trimming removed 4 bases from V and 1 base from J; junction bases left unmatched: 3. The CDR3 loop spans 14 amino acids. Per the germline V gene, CDR1 is MGHRA and CDR2 is YSYEKL. CDR3 nucleotides: TGCGCCAGCAGCCGGAGACAGGGGAACACTGAAGCTTTCTTT. This translates into CASSRRQGNTEAFF.

This clone was observed a single time. The chain has TRBV2 and TRBJ2-5; D is uncertain. Germline CDR1 and CDR2: SNHLY and FYNNEI. This CDR3 comprises 13 residues. Trimming removed 3 bases from V and 1 base from J, with 6 bases in between. CDR3 nucleotides: TGTGCCAGCAGTGAGTACGCCCAAGAGACCCAGTACTTC. Translating gives CASSEYAQETQYF.